Listed below are T cell receptor beta chains from one sample, sequenced in a study of T cells in Graves' hyperthyroidism and ophthalmopathy. Each CDR3 protein gets one entry after TCRdb re-called the multiplex PCR reads with MiXCR. The sample yields over 400,000 distinct CDR3 sequences, approximately 22% seen once. Sequences were obtained from blood. These receptors were collected from a woman in her seventies with Graves' ophthalmopathy. Both conserved end residues are part of each CDR3. D genes are given only for firm matches. Some rows mark clone size as missing; the rest say once, few, many or name a class of expanded clone.

TRBV19,TRBJ1-1,TRBD1,NA,TGTGCCACCGCAGGAGGGGGCCGGGGGACTGAAGCTTTCTTT,CATAGGGRGTEAFF
TRBV20-1,TRBJ2-2,NA,NA,TGCAGTGCTAGTAACAGCCTCACCGGGGAGCTGTTTTTT,CSASNSLTGELFF
TRBV20-1,TRBJ2-1,TRBD2,once,TGCAGTGCTGGGACTAGCGGGAGGGGGTCCTACAATGAGCAGTTCTTC,CSAGTSGRGSYNEQFF
TRBV12-3/TRBV12-4,TRBJ2-3,NA,many,TGTGCCAGCAGTTTTAGGGCAGATACGCAGTATTTT,CASSFRADTQYF
TRBV30,TRBJ2-1,TRBD1,few,TGTGCCTGGAGACGGGACAGCAATGAGCAGTTCTTC,CAWRRDSNEQFF
TRBV20-1,TRBJ1-3,NA,few,TGCAGTGCTAGAGAGGGACCAGGAAACACCATATATTTT,CSAREGPGNTIYF
TRBV28,TRBJ1-1,NA,many,TGTGCCAGCAGGGGAGCTACCCGGAACACTGAAGCTTTCTTT,CASRGATRNTEAFF
TRBV5-1,TRBJ2-2,NA,once,TGCGCCAGCAGCTTGGTATCCGGACAAAAAACCGGGGAGCTGTTTTTT,CASSLVSGQKTGELFF
TRBV7-9,TRBJ1-3,NA,few,TGTGCCAGCAGCTTAGCGTTGCCCTCACTTCTCTCTGGAAACACCATATATTTT,CASSLALPSLLSGNTIYF
TRBV18,TRBJ2-7,TRBD1,few,TGTGCCAGCTCTTCTGGGACAGCGATCTACGAGCAGTACTTC,CASSSGTAIYEQYF
TRBV7-9,TRBJ1-2,NA,few,TGTGCCAGCAGCCCAGGCTGGGGAGGCTACACCTTC,CASSPGWGGYTF
TRBV7-9,TRBJ1-4,NA,once,TGTGCCAGCAGCTTTGTGTCAGGGCAAGAAAAACTGTTTTTT,CASSFVSGQEKLFF
TRBV3-1,TRBJ2-2,NA,NA,TGTGCCAGCAGCCGGACTTCCCGTGGGGCCGGGGAGCTGTTTTTT,CASSRTSRGAGELFF
TRBV20-1,TRBJ2-3,NA,many,TGCAGTGCTAGAGAGGACGCGGGAAGGGTGGATACGCAGTATTTT,CSAREDAGRVDTQYF
TRBV3-1,TRBJ1-1,NA,NA,TGTGCCAGCAGCCCTCTTCCGGTCTTTAGCACTGAAGCTTTCTTT,CASSPLPVFSTEAFF
TRBV28,TRBJ1-5,TRBD1,few,TGTGCCACCCGTATAACAGGGGGCCTTCAGCCCCAGCATTTT,CATRITGGLQPQHF
TRBV6-1,TRBJ2-7,TRBD1,few,TGTGCCAGCAGGGAAGACAGGGGGCTGTACGAGCAGTACTTC,CASREDRGLYEQYF
TRBV2,TRBJ1-4,TRBD1,NA,TGTGCCAGCCGGGACAGGATAAATGACGCTAATGAAAAACTGTTTTTT,CASRDRINDANEKLFF
TRBV6-2/TRBV6-3,TRBJ2-7,NA,NA,TGTGCCAGCAGTTACGTGCGTGCGGGCCAGTGGGAGCAGTACTTC,CASSYVRAGQWEQYF
TRBV18,TRBJ1-1,NA,few,TGTGCCAGCTCACCACCGGGGAGGGTGGGGAACACTGAAGCTTTCTTT,CASSPPGRVGNTEAFF
TRBV5-1,TRBJ2-6,NA,few,TGCGCCAGCAGCTTGACAGCTGGGGCCAACGTCCTGACTTTC,CASSLTAGANVLTF
TRBV7-2,TRBJ2-1,NA,NA,TGTGCCAGCAGCCACGGGACTCAAACCTACAATGAGCAGTTCTTC,CASSHGTQTYNEQFF
TRBV28,TRBJ1-1,NA,NA,TGTGCCAGTGGCTCAGGGAACACTGAAGCTTTCTTT,CASGSGNTEAFF
TRBV12-3/TRBV12-4,TRBJ2-1,TRBD1,NA,TGTGCCAGCAGTCCGGGACAGACGACGTACAATGAGCAGTTCTTC,CASSPGQTTYNEQFF
TRBV28,TRBJ1-5,NA,many,TGTGCCAGCAGTTGGACAGTCGGAAGCAATCAGCCCCAGCATTTT,CASSWTVGSNQPQHF
TRBV18,TRBJ2-5,NA,many,TGTGCCAGCAGTCCCGGGACCCAAGAGACCCAGTACTTC,CASSPGTQETQYF
TRBV3-1,TRBJ2-7,NA,many,TGTGCCAGCAGCCAAGTCCAGGGCTACGAGCAGTACTTC,CASSQVQGYEQYF
TRBV12-3/TRBV12-4,TRBJ2-4,NA,NA,TGTGCCAGCAGTACTGTCGGGGCCAAAAACATTCAGTACTTC,CASSTVGAKNIQYF
TRBV28,TRBJ2-7,NA,many,TGTGCCAGCAGTTTTGGGAATGCCTACGAGCAGTACTTC,CASSFGNAYEQYF
TRBV7-2,TRBJ2-3,NA,NA,TGTGCCGTGAGGACCCCTAGCACAGATACGCAGTATTTT,CAVRTPSTDTQYF
TRBV20-1,TRBJ1-2,TRBD1,NA,TGCAGTGCTCCCGGGACAGGGGGGGACTATGGCTACACCTTC,CSAPGTGGDYGYTF
TRBV7-9,TRBJ1-2,NA,many,TGTGCCAGCAGCTTAGGTGGTGAGGGGGGCTACTATGGCTACACCTTC,CASSLGGEGGYYGYTF
TRBV27,TRBJ2-2,TRBD1,many,TGTGCCAGCAGTTACAGGACAGGGGGGACCGGGGAGCTGTTTTTT,CASSYRTGGTGELFF
TRBV7-3,TRBJ2-5,NA,few,TGTGCCAGCAGCCGTTCAATGGGGGAGACCCAGTACTTC,CASSRSMGETQYF
TRBV28,TRBJ2-7,NA,many,TGTGCCACCAGCAGGGTCCACGAGCAGTACTTC,CATSRVHEQYF
TRBV6-2/TRBV6-3,TRBJ2-1,TRBD2,NA,TGTGCCAGCAGTATCAGCGGGAGGGGAGGCAATGAGCGGTTCTTC,CASSISGRGGNERFF
TRBV11-2,TRBJ2-1,TRBD1,NA,TGTGCCAGCAGCCAAACAGGGGGTGAGCAGTTCTTC,CASSQTGGEQFF
TRBV3-1,TRBJ2-1,NA,NA,TGTGCCAGCAGCCAAGAAGACACAACGGGGCAGTTCTTC,CASSQEDTTGQFF
TRBV20-1,TRBJ2-1,NA,few,TGCAGTGCGTATTACAATGAGCGGTTCTTC,CSAYYNERFF
TRBV28,TRBJ1-2,NA,NA,TGTGCCAGCAGTTTCGGGTCCGGCTACACCTTC,CASSFGSGYTF
TRBV19,TRBJ2-2,TRBD1,few,TGTGCCACCACAGGGGACACCGGGGAGCTGTTTTTT,CATTGDTGELFF
TRBV11-2,TRBJ2-2,NA,NA,TGTGCCAGCAGCCCTGTAAGCGCCTTCGGCGGGGAGCTGTTTTTT,CASSPVSAFGGELFF
TRBV6-2/TRBV6-3,TRBJ2-3,NA,few,TGTGCCAGCACCATGGAGAGGGTTAGCACAGATACGCAGTATTTT,CASTMERVSTDTQYF
TRBV7-2,TRBJ1-5,NA,NA,TGTGCCAGCAGCTTAGGGTGGGATCAGCCCCAGCATTTT,CASSLGWDQPQHF
TRBV20-1,TRBJ2-7,NA,few,TGCAGTGCTAGAGTTCCGGACGGGTACGAGCAGTACTTC,CSARVPDGYEQYF